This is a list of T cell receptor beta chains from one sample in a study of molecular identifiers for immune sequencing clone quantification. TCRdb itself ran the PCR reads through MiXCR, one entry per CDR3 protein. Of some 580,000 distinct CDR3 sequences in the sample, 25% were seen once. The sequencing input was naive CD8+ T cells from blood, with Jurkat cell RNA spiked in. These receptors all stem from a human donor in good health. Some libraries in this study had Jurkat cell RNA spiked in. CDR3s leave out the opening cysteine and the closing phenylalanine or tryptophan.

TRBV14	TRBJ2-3	ASSQRIRETADTEY
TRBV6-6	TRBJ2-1	ASSPAEAIYNEQF
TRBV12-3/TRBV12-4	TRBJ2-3	ASRKSSGGTDTQY
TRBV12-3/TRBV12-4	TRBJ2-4	ASSPGQLDQY
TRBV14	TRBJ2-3	ASSHLDPGRPTDTQY
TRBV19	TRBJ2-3	ASSPFPSLDTQY
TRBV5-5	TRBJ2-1	ASSWEQGHEQF
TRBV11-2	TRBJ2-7	ASSLTRDTALEQY
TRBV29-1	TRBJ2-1	SVESTGFRHNEQF
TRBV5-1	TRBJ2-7	ASSPVPGQGEYEQY
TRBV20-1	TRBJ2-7	SARSSGSYEQY
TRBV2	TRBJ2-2	ASAGTGVWVAGETNTGELF
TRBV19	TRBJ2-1	ASSMPAVRPTDFNEQF
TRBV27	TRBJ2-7	ASSLSLAAFPEQY
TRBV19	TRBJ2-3	ASNQGGSADTQY
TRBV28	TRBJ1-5	ASTPSRVGGQPQH
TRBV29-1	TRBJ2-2	SVEDHQRMNTGELF
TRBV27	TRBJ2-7	ANSPAGTGSYEQY
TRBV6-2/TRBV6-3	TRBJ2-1	ASSLLAGSLNEQF
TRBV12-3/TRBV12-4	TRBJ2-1	ASSLSAGLDRPEQF
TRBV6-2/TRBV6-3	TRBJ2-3	ASSYGADTQC
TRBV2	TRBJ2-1	ASSPPTGRSYNEQF
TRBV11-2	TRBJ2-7	ASSLVPSGSSEQY
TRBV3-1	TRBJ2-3	ASRQPTGRAPTDTQY
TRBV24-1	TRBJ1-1	APRDRAYTEAF
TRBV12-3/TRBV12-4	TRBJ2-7	ASSAPRVGAYEQY
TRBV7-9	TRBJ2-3	ASSLALAGLVTDTQY
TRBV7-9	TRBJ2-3	ASSHSGGGETDTQY
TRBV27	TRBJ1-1	ATRRRSGVITEAF
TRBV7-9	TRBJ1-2	ASSSKTGGQDYGYT
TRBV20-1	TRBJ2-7	SARDTSGMYWEQY
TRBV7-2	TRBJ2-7	ASSFTTGAHEQY
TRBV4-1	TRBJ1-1	ASSQDPGRNTEAF
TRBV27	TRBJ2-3	ASSLGGATQY
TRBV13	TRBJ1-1	ASRRGPGDTEAF
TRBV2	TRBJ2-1	ASIPQGPVYEQF
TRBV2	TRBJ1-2	ASIPQGAGGYT
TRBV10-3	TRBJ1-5	ANTLVGREYSQPQH
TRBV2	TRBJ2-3	ASSDLDRPTADTQY
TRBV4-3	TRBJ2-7	ASSQDAWARPSYEQY
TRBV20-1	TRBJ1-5	SARDSRTANNQPQH
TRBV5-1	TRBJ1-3	ASSLGWQAGVGNTIY
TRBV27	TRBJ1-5	ASRGQGAYQPQH
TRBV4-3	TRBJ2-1	ASSQDPGLAGSSYNEQF
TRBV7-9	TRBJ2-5	ASSLQGVETQY
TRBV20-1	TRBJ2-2	SWGRANTGELF
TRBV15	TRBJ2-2	ATSTEELRTGELF
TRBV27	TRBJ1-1	ATRYGGNTEAF